These T cell receptor beta chains were read from a single sample in a study of healthy donors' naive CD4 and CD8 T cells. TCRdb redid the calling of the reads with MiXCR, one entry per CDR3 protein. There are approximately 180,000 distinct CDR3 sequences in the sample; over 60% occur only once, and roughly 2.3% lies in the top ten. Sequenced material: naive CD4+ and CD8+ T cells sorted from blood, pooled from several donors. The source is a pool of human donors in good health; the sample pools cells from several healthy donors. The CDR3 runs from the conserved cysteine through the conserved F or W. A D gene is named only where the DNA matches it firmly. Some rows have no size entry. The others give once, few or many, or a class for an expanded clone.

v_call,clone_size,j_call,d_call,cdr3_aa,cdr3_nt
TRBV12-5,NA,TRBJ1-1,NA,CASGPPGIWTAFF,TGTGCTAGTGGTCCGCCCGGGATTTGGACAGCTTTCTTT
TRBV5-6,NA,TRBJ1-6,NA,CASSYGDRYNSPLHF,TGTGCCAGCAGTTACGGGGACCGGTATAATTCACCCCTCCACTTT
TRBV12-3/TRBV12-4,once,TRBJ2-5,NA,CASSVQETQYF,TGTGCCAGCAGTGTCCAAGAGACCCAGTACTTC
TRBV18,NA,TRBJ2-7,TRBD1,CASSPSDRSYEQYF,TGTGCCAGCTCACCTTCGGACAGGTCCTACGAGCAGTACTTC
TRBV2,NA,TRBJ2-4,NA,CASRGNIQYF,TGTGCCAGCAGGGGGAACATTCAGTACTTC
TRBV15,NA,TRBJ2-5,NA,CATSSRAIETQYF,TGTGCCACCAGCAGTAGGGCGATCGAGACCCAGTACTTC
TRBV19,once,TRBJ2-1,NA,CASSIRGLEVFF,TGTGCCAGTAGTATTAGAGGGTTGGAGGTGTTCTTC
TRBV29-1,once,TRBJ2-3,TRBD1,CSIRDRGNTDTQYF,TGCAGCATCCGGGACAGGGGCAACACAGATACGCAGTATTTT
TRBV21-1,NA,TRBJ2-1,NA,CASSETSGRAPYNEQFF,TGTGCCAGCAGCGAAACTAGCGGGAGGGCCCCCTACAATGAGCAGTTCTTC
TRBV19,NA,TRBJ2-2,NA,CASRKTNTGELFF,TGTGCCAGTAGGAAAACGAACACCGGGGAGCTGTTTTTT
TRBV29-1,NA,TRBJ2-7,NA,CSVAIRVQGEQYF,TGCAGCGTTGCCATCAGGGTGCAGGGCGAGCAGTACTTC
TRBV6-5,NA,TRBJ1-2,NA,CASSYFGYGYTF,TGTGCCAGCAGTTACTTTGGCTATGGCTACACCTTC
TRBV28,NA,TRBJ2-7,NA,CASSLLSTYEQYF,TGTGCCAGCAGCCTCCTGAGCACCTACGAGCAGTACTTC
TRBV10-3,NA,TRBJ2-5,TRBD2,CAISELGLMETQYF,TGTGCCATCAGTGAGTTGGGACTAATGGAGACCCAGTACTTC
TRBV19,NA,TRBJ2-5,NA,CASSSRGRTETQYF,TGTGCCAGTAGTAGTAGGGGTCGTACAGAGACCCAGTACTTC
TRBV19,NA,TRBJ1-5,TRBD1,CASTGGIRQPQHF,TGTGCCAGCACAGGGGGAATCAGGCAGCCCCAGCATTTT
TRBV19,NA,TRBJ2-7,TRBD1,CASSTKGQASYEQYF,TGTGCCAGTAGTACCAAAGGACAGGCCTCCTACGAGCAGTACTTC
TRBV27,NA,TRBJ2-7,TRBD1,CASSFLGTAYEQYF,TGTGCCAGCAGTTTCCTCGGGACAGCCTACGAGCAGTACTTC
TRBV20-1,NA,TRBJ1-1,NA,CSAVGRARDTEAFF,TGCAGTGCTGTTGGACGGGCGAGGGACACTGAAGCTTTCTTT
TRBV29-1,once,TRBJ1-3,NA,CSALPNSGNTIYF,TGCAGCGCCTTACCGAACTCTGGAAACACCATATATTTT
TRBV6-5,NA,TRBJ2-3,TRBD2,CASSFAGASGSTDTQYF,TGTGCCAGCAGTTTTGCCGGGGCTAGCGGTAGCACAGATACGCAGTATTTT
TRBV29-1,NA,TRBJ2-1,TRBD2,CSVTIETSGGYEQFF,TGCAGCGTTACAATTGAGACTAGCGGGGGCTATGAGCAGTTCTTC
TRBV28,NA,TRBJ2-1,NA,CATRSYNEQFF,TGTGCCACCCGATCGTACAATGAGCAGTTCTTC
TRBV2,NA,TRBJ2-5,TRBD2,CASPPREGSQETQYF,TGTGCCAGCCCTCCTCGGGAGGGAAGCCAAGAGACCCAGTACTTC
TRBV20-1,few,TRBJ2-7,NA,CSAGPISSYEQYF,TGCAGTGCGGGACCGATCAGCTCCTACGAGCAGTACTTC
TRBV27,many,TRBJ1-1,NA,CASSLGLNTEAFF,TGTGCCAGCAGTTTAGGGTTGAACACTGAAGCTTTCTTT
TRBV20-1,NA,TRBJ2-1,NA,CSASGPETSYNEQFF,TGCAGTGCCTCCGGGCCGGAAACATCCTACAATGAGCAGTTCTTC
TRBV5-1,once,TRBJ2-3,NA,CASSLGLLGQDTQYF,TGCGCCAGCAGCTTGGGGTTGCTGGGGCAAGATACGCAGTATTTT
TRBV27,NA,TRBJ2-5,NA,CASSLAGAETQYF,TGTGCCAGCAGTTTGGCGGGCGCGGAGACCCAGTACTTC
TRBV20-1,NA,TRBJ2-1,TRBD2,CSARDPGRGDNNEQFF,TGCAGTGCTAGGGATCCTGGACGGGGGGATAACAATGAGCAGTTCTTC
TRBV15,NA,TRBJ1-3,TRBD1,CATSTDRGGNTIYF,TGTGCCACCAGCACCGACAGGGGTGGAAACACCATATATTTT
TRBV29-1,few,TRBJ2-7,TRBD1,CSAEGQGAYEQYF,TGCAGCGCTGAGGGACAGGGTGCCTACGAGCAGTACTTC
TRBV29-1,NA,TRBJ2-5,TRBD2,CSLVPGGEQETQYF,TGCAGCCTGGTCCCGGGAGGGGAACAAGAGACCCAGTACTTC
TRBV20-1,NA,TRBJ2-5,NA,CSASLLRGMETQYF,TGCAGTGCTAGCCTTCTCCGGGGCATGGAGACCCAGTACTTC
TRBV5-1,few,TRBJ2-1,NA,CASSLGAYSRDEQFF,TGCGCCAGCAGCTTGGGGGCCTATTCGCGCGATGAGCAGTTCTTC
TRBV27,once,TRBJ2-7,NA,CASSQLVTDVSYEQYF,TGTGCCAGCAGTCAGTTGGTGACAGACGTTTCCTACGAGCAGTACTTC
TRBV20-1,NA,TRBJ2-5,NA,CSARYGQGERETQYF,TGCAGTGCTAGATATGGGCAGGGAGAGAGGGAGACCCAGTACTTC
TRBV30,NA,TRBJ1-3,NA,CAWSIGGGNTIYF,TGTGCCTGGAGTATCGGGGGAGGAAACACCATATATTTT
TRBV10-3,NA,TRBJ2-1,TRBD1,CAIGAEDRGNEQFF,TGTGCCATCGGGGCCGAGGACAGGGGCAATGAGCAGTTCTTC
TRBV19,few,TRBJ1-1,TRBD1,CASSGQGNTEAFF,TGTGCCAGTAGTGGACAGGGGAACACTGAAGCTTTCTTT
TRBV29-1,few,TRBJ2-7,NA,CSVVLHMSEQYF,TGCAGCGTTGTCCTCCATATGAGCGAGCAGTACTTC